Below, 28 T cell receptor beta chains from the same sample are listed, as sequenced in a study of blood T cell repertoires in COVID-19. Data came from immunoSEQ multiplex PCR; TCRdb stores just in-frame clones and leaves some out. The sample includes about 270,000 clones, about nine tenths of them seen just once. The sequencing sample was made of PBMCs or T cells enriched from blood (not recorded which). The receptors originated from a woman between 50 and 59 years old who had recovered from COVID-19.

The V gene is TRBV14, the J gene TRBJ2-2, with a weak D call TRBD1 (6 bases). The CDR3 consists of 15 residues. Germline V gives CDR1 SGHDN, CDR2 FVKESK. Trimming took 2 bases from V and 0 from J, leaving 7 bases between them. The CDR3 is CASSQRTANTGELFF. The CDR3 DNA sequence: TGTGCCAGCAGCCAAAGGACAGCGAACACCGGGGAGCTGTTTTTT. The variable domain in full, completed from reference TRBV14 and TRBJ2-2, reads EAGVTQFPSHSVIEKGQTVTLRCDPISGHDNLYWYRRVMGKEIKFLLHFVKESKQDESGMPNNRFLAERTGGTYSTLKVQPAELEDSGVYFCASSQRTANTGELFFGEGSRLTVL.

The chain employs TRBV28 and TRBJ2-5; 9 positions agree with TRBD2. Germline V gene lookup returns CDR1 MDHEN and CDR2 SYDVKM. J gave up 9 bases and V 1 base, and 9 bases lay outside the gene matches. There are 15 residues in the CDR3. For the CDR3, the DNA is TGTGCCAGCAGTTTATCGGGCGGGAGGGGCTGGTCCCAGTACTTC. Encoded protein: CASSLSGGRGWSQYF.

In its sample, this clone was seen once. The V call is TRBV5-6, the J call TRBJ2-1, with 13 bases matching TRBD2. Germline CDR1 SGHDT, CDR2 YYEEEE. The CDR3 consists of 14 residues. With 9 bases clipped from V and 7 bases from J, the junction kept 7 bases outside the gene matches. The CDR3 spells CATQLAGGVNEQFF. CDR3 sequence (DNA): TGTGCCACCCAACTAGCGGGAGGGGTAAATGAGCAGTTCTTC.

The CDR3 DNA is TGTGCCAGCACCGGGACAGGACCCTACGAGCAGTACTTC. The encoded protein is CASTGTGPYEQYF. The chain uses TRBV28 and TRBJ2-7, with 8 bases that match TRBD1. V dropped 7 bases and J dropped 2; count of bases not matched to a gene: 4. Germline lookup yields CDR1 MDHEN and CDR2 SYDVKM. CDR3 length equals 13 residues.

The J gene is TRBJ2-1, the V gene TRBV9, with 7 positions matching TRBD1. Germline V gene data show CDR1 as SGDLS and CDR2 as YYNGEE. The CDR3 sequence is 16 residues long. V shed 0 bases, J shed 1 base, and the junction held 4 bases outside the gene matches. Written as DNA, the CDR3 is TGTGCCAGCAGCGTAGCTGAGGGGGCATCCTACAATGAGCAGTTCTTC. Encoded protein: CASSVAEGASYNEQFF.

The chain links TRBV5-8 to TRBJ1-1; D remains ambiguous. The CDR3 runs 15 residues. From germline, CDR1 is SGHTS and CDR2 YDEGEE. V was pared by 3 bases and J by 0 bases, with 12 bases between. The CDR3 DNA is TGTGCCAGCAGCTCCACTTCACTCATGAACACTGAAGCTTTCTTT. It is translated as CASSSTSLMNTEAFF.

The CDR3 loop is CASIRSPGEGYEQYF. CDR3 coding DNA: TGTGCCAGCATCCGATCACCGGGAGAGGGCTACGAGCAGTACTTC. This chain joins TRBV6-5 and TRBJ2-7, with a weak D call TRBD2 (6 bases). Trimming removed 7 bases from V and 3 bases from J, with 19 bases in between. The CDR3 is 15 residues long. Germline V gives CDR1 MNHEY, CDR2 SVGAGI.

V gene TRBV6-5 combines with J gene TRBJ2-7; 10 nucleotides line up with TRBD1. With V trimmed by 4 bases and J by 7 bases, 10 bases remained unmatched. This CDR3 has 15 amino acids. Germline CDR1 MNHEY, CDR2 SVGAGI. This CDR3 is CASSSFSGTGEEQYF. In nucleotides, the CDR3 is TGTGCCAGCAGTTCCTTTAGTGGGACAGGGGAAGAGCAGTACTTC.

The CDR3 reads CASSLGARSSYEQYF. CDR3 nucleotide sequence: TGTGCCAGCAGCTTGGGTGCTAGATCTTCCTACGAGCAGTACTTC. This sequence joins TRBV5-4 and TRBJ2-7; D gene ambiguous. Germline CDR1 and CDR2: SGHNT and YYREEE (reference sequence). The CDR3 is 15 residues long. Trimming removed 0 bases at V and 1 base at J, with 11 bases between.

V and J are TRBV5-5 and TRBJ2-1, with D possibly matching TRBD2 (7 bases). CDR1 is SGHKS and CDR2 is YYEKEE in the germline V gene (reference sequence). The CDR3 consists of 15 residues. Between the trimmed V and J ends, which lost 2 bases and 7 bases, there was a span of 16 bases. In nucleotides, the CDR3 is TGTGCCAGCAGCTTAAGCGGGATTAGGGGGAATGAGCAGTTCTTC. It codes for CASSLSGIRGNEQFF.

This chain connects TRBV7-8 to TRBJ2-1; D unclear. The CDR3 runs 12 residues. CDR1 is SGHVS, CDR2 FQNEAQ, per germline. V dropped 5 bases and J dropped 16 bases, with 18 bases sitting between them. The CDR3 spells CASSRSGDSLFF. The CDR3 DNA reads as TGTGCCAGCAGCCGATCCGGAGACTCACTTTTCTTC.

This clone has a handful of counts. V is TRBV5-1 and J is TRBJ1-2; D remains ambiguous. The CDR3 loop spans 13 amino acids. Germline V gene sequence: CDR1 SGHRS, CDR2 YFSETQ. Trimming removed 2 bases at V and 2 bases at J, with 7 bases between. CDR3 sequence reads: CASSFEKNYGYTF. In DNA form, the CDR3 reads TGCGCCAGCAGCTTCGAGAAAAACTATGGCTACACCTTC.

The rearrangement links TRBV27 to TRBJ1-5, with 9 bases that match TRBD1. V shed 5 bases, J shed 7 bases, and the junction held 9 bases outside the gene matches. This CDR3 contains 15 residues. Germline V lookup: CDR1 MNHEY, CDR2 SMNVEV (reference sequence). Written as DNA, the CDR3 is TGTGCCAGCAGTCCGGGGACAGGGTGGTCGCAGCCCCAGCATTTT. This codes for CASSPGTGWSQPQHF.

The chain links TRBV18 to TRBJ1-3; a possible D gene is TRBD1 (6 bases). From germline, CDR1 is KGHSH and CDR2 LQKENI. The V and J ends lost 4 bases and 0 bases respectively, with 13 bases between them. The CDR3 covers 16 residues. This chain's CDR3 is CASSLGQTLSGNTIYF. CDR3 DNA: TGTGCCAGCTCACTAGGACAGACGCTCTCTGGAAACACCATATATTTT.

This chain joins TRBV28 and TRBJ2-7; TRBD2 matches at 11 bases. CDR1 and CDR2 (germline): MDHEN, SYDVKM. The CDR3 has 20 residues. V trimming: 6 bases; J trimming: 0 bases; junction bases outside the gene matches: 19. The CDR3 bases are TGTGCCAGCAGATCGCCGGGGCGGGCTAGCGGGAGGACAAACTCCTACGAGCAGTACTTC. This sequence encodes CASRSPGRASGRTNSYEQYF.

The chain recombines TRBV6-2 or TRBV6-3 with TRBJ1-4, with D hard to call. Germline V gives CDR1 MNHEY, CDR2 SVGEGT. This CDR3 region has 14 residues. V lost 6 bases to trimming and J lost 3 bases, with 11 bases between them. CDR3 DNA sequence: TGTGCCAGCAGCCCAATCCCTTCTAATGAAAAACTGTTTTTT. Encoded protein: CASSPIPSNEKLFF.

V gene TRBV28 combines with J gene TRBJ2-5; D call uncertain. Germline CDR1 and CDR2: MDHEN and SYDVKM. The CDR3 contains 11 residues. Trimming pared 6 bases from V and 1 base from J, leaving 3 bases between. Written as DNA, the CDR3 is TGTGCCAGCAGACTCCAAGAGACCCAGTACTTC. It encodes CASRLQETQYF.

This CDR3 is CASSQGRSAYEQYF. The CDR3, as DNA: TGTGCCAGCAGCCAAGGGAGAAGCGCCTACGAGCAGTACTTC. The J gene is TRBJ2-7, the V gene TRBV14; no reliable D call. There are 14 residues in the CDR3. Per the germline V gene, CDR1 is SGHDN and CDR2 is FVKESK. The ends were cut back, 1 base at V and 2 bases at J, with 9 bases in the middle.

The genes are TRBV6-5 and TRBJ2-3; TRBD2 agrees at 9 bases. V dropped 4 bases and J dropped 13; count of bases not matched to a gene: 3. The germline V gene has CDR1 MNHEY and CDR2 SVGAGI. CDR3 length: 11 amino acids. CDR3 residues: CASSSSGVEYF. The DNA for the CDR3 is TGTGCCAGCAGTTCTAGCGGGGTAGAGTATTTT.

J is TRBJ2-1 and V is TRBV6-2 or TRBV6-3, with unresolved D. Trimming removed 2 bases from V and 7 bases from J, with 6 bases in between. The CDR3 contains 12 residues. Germline loops: CDR1 MNHEY, CDR2 SVGEGT. The CDR3 coding sequence is TGTGCCAGCAGTTACCCAGGTAATGAGCAGTTCTTC. Its protein is CASSYPGNEQFF.

V usage is TRBV27 and J usage is TRBJ2-1; unclear D gene. Per germline, CDR1 MNHEY and CDR2 SMNVEV (reference sequence). The length of the CDR3 is 13 residues. V was shortened by 3 bases and J by 5 bases, with 8 bases between the two germline ends. In DNA, the CDR3 is TGTGCCAGCAGTTTTCGGAGAGACAATGAGCAGTTCTTC. Encoded protein: CASSFRRDNEQFF.

The genes are TRBV6-5 and TRBJ1-1; perhaps TRBD1 as D (5 bases). V was clipped by 2 bases and J by 8 bases, with 9 bases between them. Germline V gene lookup returns CDR1 MNHEY and CDR2 SVGAGI. The CDR3 sequence is 12 residues long. The CDR3 DNA reads as TGTGCCAGCAGTTACAGAGCAGGGGAAGCTTTCTTT. Amino acid sequence: CASSYRAGEAFF.

The chain recombines TRBV18 with TRBJ2-5; 11 bases fit TRBD2. Trimming took 5 bases from V and 4 from J; bases not matched to a gene: 3. CDR1 and CDR2 (germline): KGHSH, LQKENI. This CDR3 is 14 amino acids long. The CDR3 coding sequence is TGTGCCAGCTCAACGACTAGCGGGACAGAGACCCAGTACTTC. Protein sequence: CASSTTSGTETQYF.

The chain employs TRBV30 and TRBJ2-2; D not certain. V was trimmed by 8 bases and J by 6 bases, leaving 10 bases between them. The CDR3 consists of 11 residues. Germline-derived CDR1 and CDR2 are GTSNPN and SVGIG (reference sequence). The CDR3 sequence is CAARLPGELFF. CDR3 nucleotides: TGTGCCGCCCGGTTACCCGGGGAGCTGTTTTTT. Using reference TRBV30 and TRBJ2-2 for the parts outside the CDR3, the full variable domain is SQTIHQWPATLVQPVGSPLSLECTVEGTSNPNLYWYRQAAGRGLQLLFYSVGIGQISSEVPQNLSASRPQDRQFILSSKKLLLSDSGFYLCAARLPGELFFGEGSRLTVL.

The V gene is TRBV28, the J gene TRBJ1-2; D unresolved. Germline V gene sequence: CDR1 MDHEN, CDR2 SYDVKM. Trimming stripped 6 bases from V and 2 bases from J, with 19 bases between. This CDR3 has 16 residues. The CDR3 coding sequence is TGTGCCAGCAGCCCCGAAGGGAGGTCAAGGAACTATGGCTACACCTTC. It is translated as CASSPEGRSRNYGYTF.

This chain connects TRBV5-5 to TRBJ1-5; 7 bases match TRBD1. The CDR3 sequence is 16 residues long. The germline CDR1 and CDR2 sequences are SGHKS and YYEKEE (reference sequence). Trimming removed 0 bases from V and 3 bases from J; junction bases left unmatched: 6. CDR3 protein: CASSLASTGNNQPQHF. The CDR3 DNA reads TGTGCCAGCAGCTTGGCATCGACAGGGAACAATCAGCCCCAGCATTTT.

Turning to this clone: The sample holds other DNA sequences that translate to the same CDR3. This chain joins TRBV6-5 and TRBJ1-5; possibly TRBD1 for D (6 bases). Trimming left V 0 bases short and J 1 base short, with 7 bases between. Per the germline V gene, CDR1 is MNHEY and CDR2 is SVGAGI. The CDR3 is made up of 15 amino acids. CDR3 amino acids: CASSYSDRSNQPQHF. Here the CDR3 DNA reads TGTGCCAGCAGTTACTCGGACAGAAGCAATCAGCCCCAGCATTTT.

The chain joins TRBV7-8 to TRBJ1-2; D possibly corresponds to TRBD1 (5 bases). CDR1 is SGHVS, CDR2 FQNEAQ, per germline. V was cut by 5 bases and J by 6 bases, with 13 bases left in between. The CDR3 totals 13 residues. CDR3 coding DNA: TGTGCCAGCAGCCTGTCCGGGGGGAATGGCTACACCTTC. Translation: CASSLSGGNGYTF.